What follows is one T cell receptor beta chain and its context. This entry comes from a study of T cells in tumors after PD-1 blockade. About the study: No patient had prior checkpoint blockade, systemic immunosuppression, or radiotherapy within 4 weeks. Some patients also took daily vismodegib 150 mg during anti-PD-1 treatment.

Data came from immunoSEQ multiplex PCR; TCRdb stores just in-frame clones and leaves some out. The repertoire holds approximately 50,000 clones, with more than 60% as singletons. This CDR3 comprises 13 residues. CDR1 MNHEY and CDR2 SMNVEV come from the germline V gene (reference sequence). The V gene lost 7 bases and the J gene lost 7 bases, with 15 bases spanning the gap. The J gene is TRBJ2-3, the V gene TRBV27, with a possible D match to TRBD1 (6 bases). Sequencing was performed on PBMCs, taken before anti-PD-1 therapy. The TCR sequence derives from a human donor with advanced basal cell or squamous cell carcinoma (not recorded which). Here the CDR3 DNA reads TGTGCCAGCACGGACAGAACGGGGAATACGCAGTATTTT. It specifies CASTDRTGNTQYF.